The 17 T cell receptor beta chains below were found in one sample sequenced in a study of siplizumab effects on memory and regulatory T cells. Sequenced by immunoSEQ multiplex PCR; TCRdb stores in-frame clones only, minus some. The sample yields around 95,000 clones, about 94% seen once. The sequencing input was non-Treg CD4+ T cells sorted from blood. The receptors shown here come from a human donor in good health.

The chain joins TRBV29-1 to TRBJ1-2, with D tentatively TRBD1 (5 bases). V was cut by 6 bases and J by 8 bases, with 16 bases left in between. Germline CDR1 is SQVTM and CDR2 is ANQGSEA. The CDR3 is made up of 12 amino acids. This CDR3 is CSVLSQGEGYTF. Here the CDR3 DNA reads TGCAGCGTCCTCAGTCAAGGGGAAGGCTACACCTTC.

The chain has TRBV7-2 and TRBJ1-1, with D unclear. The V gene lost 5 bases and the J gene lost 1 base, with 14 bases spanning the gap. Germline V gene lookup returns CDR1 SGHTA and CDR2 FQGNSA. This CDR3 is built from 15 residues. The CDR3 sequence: CASSPQLGRNTEAFF. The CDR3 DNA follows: TGTGCCAGCAGCCCCCAATTGGGGAGGAACACTGAAGCTTTCTTT. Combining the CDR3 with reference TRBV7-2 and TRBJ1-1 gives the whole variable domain GAGVSQSPSNKVTEKGKDVELRCDPISGHTALYWYRQSLGQGLEFLIYFQGNSAPDKSGLPSDRFSAERTGGSVSTLTIQRTQQEDSAVYLCASSPQLGRNTEAFFGQGTRLTVV.

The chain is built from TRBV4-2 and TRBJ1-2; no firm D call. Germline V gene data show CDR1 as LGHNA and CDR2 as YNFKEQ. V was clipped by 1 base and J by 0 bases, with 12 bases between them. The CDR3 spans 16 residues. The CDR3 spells CASSQVTGSTNYGYTF. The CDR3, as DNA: TGTGCCAGCAGCCAAGTTACGGGAAGTACTAACTATGGCTACACCTTC.

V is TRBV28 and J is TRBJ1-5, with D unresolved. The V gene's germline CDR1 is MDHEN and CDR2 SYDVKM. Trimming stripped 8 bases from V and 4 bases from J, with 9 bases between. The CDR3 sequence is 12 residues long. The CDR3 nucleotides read TGTGCCAGCGAGCCAGTTAATCAGCCCCAGCATTTT. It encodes CASEPVNQPQHF.

The CDR3 is CASSASGASYNEQFF. CDR3 nucleotide sequence: TGTGCCAGCAGCGCTAGCGGGGCCTCCTACAATGAGCAGTTCTTC. This sequence joins TRBV2 and TRBJ2-1, with 9 bases aligning to TRBD2. This CDR3 is 15 amino acids long. Germline CDR1 and CDR2: SNHLY and FYNNEI. V lost 6 bases to trimming and J lost 0 bases; unmatched junction nucleotides: 3.

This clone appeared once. CDR3 loop: CASEPGQGAFSNQPQHF. The CDR3 nucleotides are TGCGCCAGCGAACCGGGACAGGGGGCCTTTAGCAATCAGCCCCAGCATTTT. The chain employs TRBV5-1 and TRBJ1-5; 12 bases align to TRBD1. The J segment lost 0 bases and the V segment lost 7 bases, leaving 8 bases of the junction unmatched. The germline CDR1 and CDR2 sequences are SGHRS and YFSETQ. The CDR3 extends over 17 amino acids.

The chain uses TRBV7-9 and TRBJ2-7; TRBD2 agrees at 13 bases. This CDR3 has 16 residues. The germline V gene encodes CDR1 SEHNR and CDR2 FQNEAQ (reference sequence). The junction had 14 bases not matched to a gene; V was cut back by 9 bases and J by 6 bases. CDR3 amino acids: CASCRTSGSMSCEQYF. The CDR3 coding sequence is TGTGCCAGTTGCCGGACTAGCGGGAGTATGTCTTGCGAGCAGTACTTC.

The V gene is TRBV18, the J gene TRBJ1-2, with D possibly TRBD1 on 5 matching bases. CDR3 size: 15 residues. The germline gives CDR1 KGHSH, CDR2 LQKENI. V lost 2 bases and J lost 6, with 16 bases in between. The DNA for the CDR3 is TGTGCCAGCTCACCAGGGGAGGGACCCGGGCATGGCTACACCTTC. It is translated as CASSPGEGPGHGYTF. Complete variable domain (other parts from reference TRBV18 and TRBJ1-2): NAGVMQNPRHLVRRRGQEARLRCSPMKGHSHVYWYRQLPEEGLKFMVYLQKENIIDESGMPKERFSAEFPKEGPSILRIQQVVRGDSAAYFCASSPGEGPGHGYTFGSGTRLTVV.

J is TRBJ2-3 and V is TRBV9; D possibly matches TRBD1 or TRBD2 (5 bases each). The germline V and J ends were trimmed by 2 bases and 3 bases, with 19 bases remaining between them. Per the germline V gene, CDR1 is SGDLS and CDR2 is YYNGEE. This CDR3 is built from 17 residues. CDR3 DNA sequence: TGTGCCAGCAGCGTCCGGGGTGGGGGACGACTTACAGATACGCAGTATTTT. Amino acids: CASSVRGGGRLTDTQYF.

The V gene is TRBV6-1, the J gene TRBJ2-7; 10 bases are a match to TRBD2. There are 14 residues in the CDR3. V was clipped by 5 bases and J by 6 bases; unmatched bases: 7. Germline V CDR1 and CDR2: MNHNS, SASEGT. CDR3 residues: CASSTRAGGGEQYF. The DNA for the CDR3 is TGTGCCAGCAGTACCCGAGCGGGAGGGGGCGAGCAGTACTTC.

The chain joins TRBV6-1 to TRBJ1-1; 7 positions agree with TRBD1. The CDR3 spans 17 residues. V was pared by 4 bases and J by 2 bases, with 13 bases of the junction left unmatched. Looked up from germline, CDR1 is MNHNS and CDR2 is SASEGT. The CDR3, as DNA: TGTGCCAGCAGTGCCAATCCGGGACAGATTATAAACACTGAAGCTTTCTTT. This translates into CASSANPGQIINTEAFF.

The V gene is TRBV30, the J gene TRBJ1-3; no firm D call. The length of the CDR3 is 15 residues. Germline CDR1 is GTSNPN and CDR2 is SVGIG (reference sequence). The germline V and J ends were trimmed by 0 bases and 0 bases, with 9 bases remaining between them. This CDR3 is CAWSVGPGSGNTIYF. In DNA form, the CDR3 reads TGTGCCTGGAGTGTAGGACCCGGCTCTGGAAACACCATATATTTT.

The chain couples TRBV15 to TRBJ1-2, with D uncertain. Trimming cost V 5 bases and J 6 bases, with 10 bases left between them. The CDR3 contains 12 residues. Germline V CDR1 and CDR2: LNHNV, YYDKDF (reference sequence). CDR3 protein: CATSPGLHGYTF. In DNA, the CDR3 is TGTGCCACCAGCCCGGGCCTGCATGGCTACACCTTC. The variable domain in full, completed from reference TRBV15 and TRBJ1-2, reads DAMVIQNPRYQVTQFGKPVTLSCSQTLNHNVMYWYQQKSSQAPKLLFHYYDKDFNNEADTPDNFQSRRPNTSFCFLDIRSPGLGDTAMYLCATSPGLHGYTFGSGTRLTVV.

The CDR3 loop reads CASSARQGGRTEAFF. As DNA, the CDR3 is TGTGCCAGCAGTGCTCGACAGGGGGGGCGAACTGAAGCTTTCTTT. The chain combines TRBV6-1 with TRBJ1-1; TRBD1 matches at 9 bases. Unmatched junction bases numbered 8, after V lost 4 bases and J lost 5 bases. CDR1 MNHNS and CDR2 SASEGT come from the germline V gene. This CDR3 contains 15 residues.

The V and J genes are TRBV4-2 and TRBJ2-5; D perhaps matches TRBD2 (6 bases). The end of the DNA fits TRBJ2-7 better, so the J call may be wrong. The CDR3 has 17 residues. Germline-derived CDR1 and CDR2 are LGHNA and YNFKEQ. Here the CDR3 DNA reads TGTGCCAGCAGCCCGGCGGCGACGTGGGAGGACGCCTACGAGCAGTACTTC. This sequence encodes CASSPAATWEDAYEQYF.

The CDR3 coding sequence is TGTGCCAGCAGCGCCACTCGGGACAGACAAGAGACCCAGTACTTC. Translating it yields CASSATRDRQETQYF. The chain carries TRBV7-3 and TRBJ2-5; 7 bases are a match to TRBD1. Germline V CDR1 and CDR2: SGHTA, FQGTGA. V shed 5 bases and J 2 bases; nucleotides not matched to a gene: 8. CDR3 size: 15 residues. The full variable domain, its missing parts supplied by reference TRBV7-3 and TRBJ2-5, is GAGVSQTPSNKVTEKGKYVELRCDPISGHTALYWYRQSLGQGPEFLIYFQGTGAADDSGLPNDRFFAVRPEGSVSTLKIQRTERGDSAVYLCASSATRDRQETQYFGPGTRLLVL.

The CDR3 region is CASSLWLAGGTSTDTQYF. In DNA form, the CDR3 reads TGTGCCAGCAGTTTATGGCTAGCGGGAGGTACTAGCACAGATACGCAGTATTTT. The V call is TRBV27, the J call TRBJ2-3; 11 nucleotides align to TRBD2. The CDR3 sequence is 18 residues long. Per the germline V gene, CDR1 is MNHEY and CDR2 is SMNVEV (reference sequence). V gave up 1 base and J gave up 0 bases; unmatched junction bases: 6.